The 20 T cell receptor beta chains presented below share a single source sample, sequenced in a study of blood T cell repertoires in COVID-19. TCRdb's table, derived via immunoSEQ multiplex PCR, lists solely in-frame clones and lacks some. The sample lists some 150,000 clones; about 82% were seen once. The source material was peripheral blood. Receptors originate from a woman aged 40 to 50 with active or convalescent COVID-19.

This rearrangement joins TRBV7-9 to TRBJ2-6; TRBD1 is a possible D gene (6 bases). Germline V gives CDR1 SEHNR, CDR2 FQNEAQ (reference sequence). The CDR3 consists of 19 residues. Between the trimmed V and J ends, which lost 5 bases and 0 bases, there was a span of 20 bases. The CDR3 loop is CASSGRPGHFVSGANVLTF. CDR3 nucleotide sequence: TGTGCCAGCAGCGGTAGACCGGGACATTTCGTCTCTGGGGCCAACGTCCTGACTTTC.

V is TRBV6-2 or TRBV6-3 and J is TRBJ1-2; 7 nucleotides align to TRBD1. The length of the CDR3 is 13 residues. The J segment lost 2 bases and the V segment lost 5 bases, leaving 2 bases of the junction unmatched. Looked up from germline, CDR1 is MNHEY and CDR2 is SVGEGT. CDR3 amino acids: CASSTGQNYGYTF. In DNA, the CDR3 is TGTGCCAGCAGTACGGGACAGAACTATGGCTACACCTTC.

This chain joins TRBV7-2 and TRBJ1-5, with 7 bases identical to TRBD1. This CDR3 contains 16 residues. V shed 1 base, J shed 7 bases, and the junction held 10 bases outside the gene matches. Germline lookup yields CDR1 SGHTA and CDR2 FQGNSA. CDR3 residues: CASSLVGSGGTQPQHF. In DNA form, the CDR3 reads TGTGCCAGCAGCTTAGTAGGGTCAGGGGGTACCCAGCCCCAGCATTTT. Drawing the rest from reference TRBV7-2 and TRBJ1-5, the complete variable domain is GAGVSQSPSNKVTEKGKDVELRCDPISGHTALYWYRQSLGQGLEFLIYFQGNSAPDKSGLPSDRFSAERTGGSVSTLTIQRTQQEDSAVYLCASSLVGSGGTQPQHFGDGTRLSIL.

This clone was seen only once. The chain joins TRBV18 to TRBJ1-2; TRBD1 aligns across 9 bases. Germline assignment: CDR1 KGHSH and CDR2 LQKENI. Trimming at V came to 4 bases and at J to 9 bases, leaving 12 bases not matched to a gene. CDR3 size: 15 residues. The CDR3 nucleotides are TGTGCCAGCTCACTGAACACAGGGGGCCCTGGGCGCTACACCTTC. It specifies CASSLNTGGPGRYTF.

The chain uses TRBV5-4 and TRBJ1-5, with a possible D match to TRBD1 (5 bases). The CDR3 has 13 amino acids. Germline V lookup: CDR1 SGHNT, CDR2 YYREEE (reference sequence). The germline V and J ends were trimmed by 4 bases and 9 bases, with 14 bases remaining between them. CDR3 region: CASSPDSMGPQHF. The CDR3 DNA is TGTGCCAGCAGCCCAGACAGCATGGGGCCCCAGCATTTT.

V usage is TRBV14 and J usage is TRBJ1-4; no firm D call. The germline CDR1 and CDR2 sequences are SGHDN and FVKESK. The V end lost 5 bases, the J end lost 7 bases, and 11 bases lay between the germline ends. CDR3 length: 13 residues. The CDR3 region has the DNA TGTGCCAGCAGCTTATACCCGGGTGAAAAACTGTTTTTT. Encoded protein: CASSLYPGEKLFF.

This chain connects TRBV29-1 to TRBJ1-1, with 7 bases fitting TRBD1. There are 14 residues in the CDR3. Germline CDR1 SQVTM, CDR2 ANQGSEA. After removal of 5 bases from V and 4 bases from J, the junction contained 10 bases not matched to a gene. The CDR3 DNA reads TGCAGCGTTTCGGCAGGGGGATGGATCACTGAAGCTTTCTTT. Translating it yields CSVSAGGWITEAFF.

The chain is built from TRBV7-2 and TRBJ1-2, with 7 bases identical to TRBD1. V was clipped by 3 bases and J by 3 bases; unmatched bases: 7. Germline assignment: CDR1 SGHTA and CDR2 FQGNSA. This CDR3 has 15 residues. DNA of the CDR3: TGTGCCAGCAGCTTTAGGGGGCGTGGGGACTATGGCTACACCTTC. It specifies CASSFRGRGDYGYTF.

The CDR3 DNA sequence: TGCAGCGTTGAATTTAGGGACAGACACTACGAGCAGTACTTC. Translated, it gives CSVEFRDRHYEQYF. V is TRBV29-1 and J is TRBJ2-7; 7 bases map to TRBD1. Per germline, CDR1 SQVTM and CDR2 ANQGSEA. The CDR3 runs to 14 residues. Trimming removed 2 bases from V and 3 bases from J; junction bases left unmatched: 7.

This chain uses TRBV28 with TRBJ2-7; the D gene is possibly TRBD2 (6 bases). CDR1 is MDHEN and CDR2 is SYDVKM in the germline V gene. This CDR3 is built from 16 residues. Trimming shortened V by 6 bases and J by 3 bases, and 21 bases separated the two germline ends. CDR3 protein: CASSAQLRGFGYEQYF. For the CDR3, the DNA is TGTGCCAGCAGCGCTCAACTCCGGGGGTTTGGCTACGAGCAGTACTTC.

The chain combines TRBV2 with TRBJ1-2, with 7 nucleotides matching TRBD1. The CDR3 runs 15 residues. Germline CDR1 is SNHLY and CDR2 is FYNNEI. J was trimmed by 6 bases and V by 6 bases; bases with no gene match: 13. CDR3 nucleotides: TGTGCCAGCAGGGAGACAGGGCCGGGGGTCGATGGCTACACCTTC. It encodes CASRETGPGVDGYTF.

V and J are TRBV10-1 and TRBJ1-4, with 7 bases that match TRBD1. V shed 1 base and J 6 bases; nucleotides not matched to a gene: 17. Germline V gene sequence: CDR1 WNHNN, CDR2 SYGVQD (reference sequence). The CDR3 is made up of 19 amino acids. CDR3 region: CASSEFKFGPGQRDEKLFF. The CDR3 region has the DNA TGCGCCAGCAGTGAGTTCAAGTTTGGCCCGGGACAGAGGGATGAAAAACTGTTTTTT.

The J gene is TRBJ1-2, the V gene TRBV7-9, with D uncertain. The CDR3 totals 12 residues. The V end lost 1 base, the J end lost 4 bases, and 4 bases lay between the germline ends. Germline CDR1 and CDR2: SEHNR and FQNEAQ (reference sequence). The DNA for the CDR3 is TGTGCCAGCAGCTTAGGACTCTATGGCTACACCTTC. Residues: CASSLGLYGYTF.

The sample holds one count of this clone. V is TRBV18 and J is TRBJ1-1; D call uncertain. The V end lost 5 bases, the J end lost 2 bases, and 9 bases lay between the germline ends. The length of the CDR3 is 13 residues. Germline V gives CDR1 KGHSH, CDR2 LQKENI. Here the CDR3 reads CASSSTANTEAFF. CDR3 DNA: TGTGCCAGCTCATCCACAGCTAACACTGAAGCTTTCTTT.

The chain joins TRBV28 to TRBJ2-3, with D possibly TRBD2 on 5 matching bases. V gave up 6 bases and J gave up 0 bases, with 10 bases separating them. Looked up from germline, CDR1 is MDHEN and CDR2 is SYDVKM. The CDR3 extends over 14 amino acids. CDR3 bases: TGTGCCAGCAGCCACGGGGATAGCACAGATACGCAGTATTTT. Protein sequence: CASSHGDSTDTQYF.

The chain recombines TRBV28 with TRBJ1-1; TRBD1 aligns across 8 bases. The germline V gene encodes CDR1 MDHEN and CDR2 SYDVKM. This CDR3 spans 15 amino acids. V dropped 5 bases and J dropped 1; count of bases not matched to a gene: 6. The chain's CDR3 is CASSATGTGNTEAFF. The CDR3 DNA is TGTGCCAGCAGTGCAACCGGGACAGGGAACACTGAAGCTTTCTTT.

This clone is a singleton in its sample. The J gene is TRBJ1-2, the V gene TRBV27; tentatively, D is TRBD1 (5 bases). The CDR3 is 14 residues long. CDR1 is MNHEY, CDR2 SMNVEV, per germline (reference sequence). Trimming removed 2 bases at V and 6 bases at J, with 13 bases between. The chain's CDR3 is CASSLGGGGNGYTF. CDR3 coding DNA: TGTGCCAGCAGTTTAGGGGGGGGTGGGAATGGCTACACCTTC.

In its sample, this clone was seen many times. CDR3 nucleotides: TGTGCCACCTCAAGGACAGTCAGCTCCTACAATGAGCAGTTCTTC. Its protein product is CATSRTVSSYNEQFF. The chain employs TRBV19 and TRBJ2-1; a weak D match, TRBD1 (6 bases). Trimming took 10 bases from V and 0 from J, leaving 16 bases between them. This CDR3 is 15 amino acids long. The germline V gene encodes CDR1 LNHDA and CDR2 SQIVND (reference sequence).

This chain connects TRBV19 to TRBJ1-5; D gene ambiguous. V lost 1 base to trimming and J lost 2 bases, with 9 bases between them. The CDR3 is 15 residues long. Looked up from germline, CDR1 is LNHDA and CDR2 is SQIVND (reference sequence). CDR3 nucleotide sequence: TGTGCCAGTAGTATAGTGGAGGGTGGCAATCAGCCCCAGCATTTT. This encodes CASSIVEGGNQPQHF.

This rearrangement joins TRBV4-1 to TRBJ1-1; D ambiguous. CDR1 is MGHRA, CDR2 YSYEKL, per germline. This CDR3 has 15 residues. The V gene lost 2 bases and the J gene lost 4 bases, with 14 bases spanning the gap. CDR3 sequence (DNA): TGCGCCAGCAGCCAAAGGAGGGATTTGTCCACTGAAGCTTTCTTT. It translates to CASSQRRDLSTEAFF.